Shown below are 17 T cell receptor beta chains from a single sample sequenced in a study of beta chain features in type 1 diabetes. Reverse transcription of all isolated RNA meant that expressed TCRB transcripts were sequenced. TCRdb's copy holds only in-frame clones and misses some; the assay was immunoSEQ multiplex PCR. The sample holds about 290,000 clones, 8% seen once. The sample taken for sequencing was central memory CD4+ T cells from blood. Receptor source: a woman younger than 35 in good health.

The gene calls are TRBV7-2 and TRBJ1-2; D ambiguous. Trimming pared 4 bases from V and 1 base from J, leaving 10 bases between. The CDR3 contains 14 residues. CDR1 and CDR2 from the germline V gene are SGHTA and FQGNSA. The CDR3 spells CASSSARHNYGYTF. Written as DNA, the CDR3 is TGTGCCAGCAGCTCCGCCAGGCATAACTATGGCTACACCTTC.

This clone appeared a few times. CDR3 loop: CASSTGDRMNTEAFF. As DNA, the CDR3 is TGTGCCAGCAGCACCGGGGACAGAATGAACACTGAAGCTTTCTTT. The rearrangement joins TRBV9 to TRBJ1-1; the match to TRBD1 covers 7 bases. Germline V gene lookup returns CDR1 SGDLS and CDR2 YYNGEE. The CDR3 contains 15 residues. J gave up 0 bases and V 4 bases, and 6 bases lay outside the gene matches.

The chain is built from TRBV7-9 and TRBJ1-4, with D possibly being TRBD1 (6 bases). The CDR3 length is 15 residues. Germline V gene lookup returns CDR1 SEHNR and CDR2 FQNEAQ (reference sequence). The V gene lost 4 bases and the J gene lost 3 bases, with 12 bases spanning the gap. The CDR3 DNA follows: TGTGCCAGCAGCTCGGGGGCTCCGGCTAATGAAAAACTGTTTTTT. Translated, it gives CASSSGAPANEKLFF. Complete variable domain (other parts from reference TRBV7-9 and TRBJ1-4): DTGVSQNPRHKITKRGQNVTFRCDPISEHNRLYWYRQTLGQGPEFLTYFQNEAQLEKSRLLSDRFSAERPKGSFSTLEIQRTEQGDSAMYLCASSSGAPANEKLFFGSGTQLSVL.

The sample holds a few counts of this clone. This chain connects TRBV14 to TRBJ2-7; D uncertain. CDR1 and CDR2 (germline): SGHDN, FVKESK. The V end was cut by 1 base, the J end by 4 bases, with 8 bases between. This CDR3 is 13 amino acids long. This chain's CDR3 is CASSQVLSYEQYF. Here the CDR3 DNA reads TGTGCCAGCAGCCAAGTTCTCTCATACGAGCAGTACTTC.

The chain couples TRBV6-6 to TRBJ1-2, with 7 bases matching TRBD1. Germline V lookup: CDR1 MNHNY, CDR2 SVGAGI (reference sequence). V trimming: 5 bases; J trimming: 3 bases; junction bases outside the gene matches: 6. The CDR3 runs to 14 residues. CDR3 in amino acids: CASSRTTGHYGYTF. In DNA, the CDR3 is TGTGCCAGCAGTCGAACGACAGGGCACTATGGCTACACCTTC.

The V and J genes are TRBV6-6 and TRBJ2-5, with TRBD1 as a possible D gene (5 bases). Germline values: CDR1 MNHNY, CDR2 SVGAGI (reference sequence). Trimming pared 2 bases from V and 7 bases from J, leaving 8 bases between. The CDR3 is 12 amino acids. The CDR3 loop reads CASSYPQGTQYF. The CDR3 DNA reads TGTGCCAGCAGTTACCCTCAGGGGACCCAGTACTTC.

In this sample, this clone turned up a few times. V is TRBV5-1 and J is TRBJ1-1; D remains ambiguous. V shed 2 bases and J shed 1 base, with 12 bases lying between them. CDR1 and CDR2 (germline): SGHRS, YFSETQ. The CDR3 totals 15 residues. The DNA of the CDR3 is TGCGCCAGCAGCTTAGTACAGTTTGGGAACACTGAAGCTTTCTTT. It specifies CASSLVQFGNTEAFF. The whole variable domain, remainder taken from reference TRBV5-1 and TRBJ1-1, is KAGVTQTPRYLIKTRGQQVTLSCSPISGHRSVSWYQQTPGQGLQFLFEYFSETQRNKGNFPGRFSGRQFSNSRSEMNVSTLELGDSALYLCASSLVQFGNTEAFFGQGTRLTVV.

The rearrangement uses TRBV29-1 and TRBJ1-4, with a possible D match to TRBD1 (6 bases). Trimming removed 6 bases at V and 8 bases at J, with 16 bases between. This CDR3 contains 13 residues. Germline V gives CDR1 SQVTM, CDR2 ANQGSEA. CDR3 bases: TGCAGCGTCGAAAGAGCGACAGGCGAAAAACTGTTTTTT. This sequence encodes CSVERATGEKLFF.

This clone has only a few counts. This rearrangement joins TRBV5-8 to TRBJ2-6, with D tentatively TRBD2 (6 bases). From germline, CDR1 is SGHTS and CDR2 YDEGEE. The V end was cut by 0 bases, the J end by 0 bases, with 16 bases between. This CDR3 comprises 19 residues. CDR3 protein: CASSLARRAWSSGANVLTF. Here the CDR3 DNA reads TGTGCCAGCAGCTTGGCCAGGAGGGCCTGGAGCTCTGGGGCCAACGTCCTGACTTTC.

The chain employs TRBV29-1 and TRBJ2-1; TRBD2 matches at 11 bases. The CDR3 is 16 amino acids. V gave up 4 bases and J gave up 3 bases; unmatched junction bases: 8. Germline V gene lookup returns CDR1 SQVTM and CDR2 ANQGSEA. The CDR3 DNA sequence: TGCAGCGTTGCAAGTAGCGGGGGGGGACTCTACAATGAGCAGTTCTTC. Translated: CSVASSGGGLYNEQFF.

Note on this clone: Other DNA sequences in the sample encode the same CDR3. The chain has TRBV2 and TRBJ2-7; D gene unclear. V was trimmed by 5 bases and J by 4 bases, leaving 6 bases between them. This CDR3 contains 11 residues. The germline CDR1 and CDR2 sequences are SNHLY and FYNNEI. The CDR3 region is CASSSVYEQYV. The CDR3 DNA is TGTGCCAGCAGTTCCGTTTACGAGCAGTACGTC.

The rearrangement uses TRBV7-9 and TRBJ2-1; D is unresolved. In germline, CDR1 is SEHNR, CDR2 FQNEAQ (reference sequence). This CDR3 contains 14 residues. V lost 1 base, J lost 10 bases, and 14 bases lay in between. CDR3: CASSLVDPPGEQFF. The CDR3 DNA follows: TGTGCCAGCAGCTTAGTGGACCCCCCCGGGGAGCAGTTCTTC.

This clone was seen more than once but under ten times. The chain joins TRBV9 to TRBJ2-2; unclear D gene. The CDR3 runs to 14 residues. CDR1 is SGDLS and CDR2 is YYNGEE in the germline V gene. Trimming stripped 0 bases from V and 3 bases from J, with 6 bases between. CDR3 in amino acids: CASSVDAYTGELFF. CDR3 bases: TGTGCCAGCAGCGTAGACGCTTACACCGGGGAGCTGTTTTTT.

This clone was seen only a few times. The CDR3 spells CASSYGGTVRDYTF. In DNA, the CDR3 is TGTGCCAGCAGTTACGGCGGGACAGTGAGGGACTACACCTTC. This chain joins TRBV6-5 and TRBJ1-2, with 7 nucleotides matching TRBD1. The length of the CDR3 is 14 residues. V was clipped by 2 bases and J by 10 bases; unmatched bases: 10. The V gene's germline CDR1 is MNHEY and CDR2 SVGAGI.

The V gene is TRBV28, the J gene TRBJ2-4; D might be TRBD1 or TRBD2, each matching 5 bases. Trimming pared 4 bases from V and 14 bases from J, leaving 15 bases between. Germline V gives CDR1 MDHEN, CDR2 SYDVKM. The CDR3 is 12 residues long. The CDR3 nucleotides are TGTGCCAGCAGTTCCTCCGGGACCAGCAAGTACTTC. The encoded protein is CASSSSGTSKYF.

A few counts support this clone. The CDR3 nucleotides are TGTGCCAGCACCCCGGACTTTGGAAACACCATATATTTT. Translating it yields CASTPDFGNTIYF. This chain uses TRBV28 with TRBJ1-3, with D unclear. Trimming took off 7 bases at V and 3 bases at J, with 10 bases between the two ends. CDR3 size: 13 residues. Germline V CDR1 and CDR2: MDHEN, SYDVKM.

CDR3 coding DNA: TGTGCCAGCAGCTCCTACGTTTCGGGCACTGAAGCTTTCTTT. Translation: CASSSYVSGTEAFF. The V call is TRBV7-2, the J call TRBJ1-1; D is unresolved. Between the trimmed V and J ends, which lost 4 bases and 4 bases, there was a span of 13 bases. Germline V gene sequence: CDR1 SGHTA, CDR2 FQGNSA. This CDR3 comprises 14 residues.